A selection of T cell receptor beta chains follows, all from one sample in a study of cytomegalovirus exposure and HLA in healthy donors. Here immunoSEQ multiplex PCR was the method, and the copy in TCRdb shows in-frame clones only, minus some. The table shows about 160,000 clones, with about 71% occurring only once. What was sequenced was PBMCs. Receptor source: a woman aged 25 to 45 in good health and CMV-seronegative. Both conserved end residues are part of each CDR3. Each record gives: V gene, clone size, D gene, J gene, CDR3 DNA, CDR3 protein. A D gene is named only where the DNA matches it firmly. Clone size is shown for a subset of rows, as once, few, many or a class of expanded clone.

TRBV19	NA	NA	TRBJ2-2	TGTGCCAGTAGTCGGCCAGGGTCGAACACCGGGGAGCTGTTTTTT	CASSRPGSNTGELFF
TRBV2	NA	TRBD2	TRBJ2-3	TGTGCCAGCAGGGAGGGACTAGCGGGGTTAGATACGCAGTATTTT	CASREGLAGLDTQYF
TRBV7-9	NA	TRBD1	TRBJ1-1	TGTTCCAGCAGCACTCGGACAGGGGGGAACACTGAAGCTTTCTTT	CSSSTRTGGNTEAFF
TRBV7-9	NA	TRBD1	TRBJ1-6	TGTGCCAGCAGCTTTACGACAGGGGCTAATAATTCACCCCTCCACTTT	CASSFTTGANNSPLHF
TRBV5-5	NA	TRBD1	TRBJ1-5	TGTGCCAGCAGCACCGGGACAGACAATCAGCCCCAGCATTTT	CASSTGTDNQPQHF
TRBV19	few	NA	TRBJ2-5	TGTGCCACGAGACAGGACACGCAAGAGACCCAGTACTTC	CATRQDTQETQYF
TRBV2	NA	NA	TRBJ1-5	TGTGCCAGCAGCCCAACAGGGATTTTCCCCAATCAGCCCCAGCATTTT	CASSPTGIFPNQPQHF
TRBV5-6	NA	TRBD1	TRBJ1-1	TGTGCCAGCAGCTCGGTCTCACAGGGGGGTGGCACTGAAGCTTTCTTT	CASSSVSQGGGTEAFF
TRBV5-4	NA	TRBD2	TRBJ2-5	TGTGCCAGCAGCACACCGGGACTAGCGGGGCAAGAGACCCAGTACTTC	CASSTPGLAGQETQYF
TRBV6-5	few	NA	TRBJ1-2	TGTGCCACGTCGAGACCCGGGAACAACTATGGCTACACCTTC	CATSRPGNNYGYTF
TRBV23-1	NA	NA	TRBJ2-4	TGCGCCAGCAAAGGAGAGCAGGAGGTTTACATTCAGTACTTC	CASKGEQEVYIQYF
TRBV14	once	NA	TRBJ2-3	TGTGCCAGCAGCCAAGTCCGGGGAGGAAGGAGGGGCACAGATACGCAGTATTTT	CASSQVRGGRRGTDTQYF
TRBV7-3	NA	TRBD2	TRBJ2-1	TGTGCCAGCAGCTTACGGGCTAGCGGGGGCCTGAGCTCCTACAATGAGCAGTTCTTC	CASSLRASGGLSSYNEQFF
TRBV7-7	NA	NA	TRBJ2-5	TGTGCCAGCAGCGCCAGCTGGACAACCCAAGAGACCCAGTACTTC	CASSASWTTQETQYF
TRBV7-9	few	NA	TRBJ2-6	TGTGCCAGCCCCCGACAGAACATAACCCACTCTGGGGCCAACGTCCTGACTTTC	CASPRQNITHSGANVLTF
TRBV4-1	few	NA	TRBJ1-6	TGCGCCAGCAGCCAAGGTCTGTCGGCCCTCCACTTT	CASSQGLSALHF
TRBV12-5	once	TRBD1	TRBJ2-1	TGTGCTAGTGGTTCCTCCGGGACAGGTCGGAATGAGCAGTTCTTC	CASGSSGTGRNEQFF
TRBV2	NA	NA	TRBJ2-1	TGTGCCAGCAGAGCAAGCTCCTACAATGAGCAGTTCTTC	CASRASSYNEQFF
TRBV7-9	NA	TRBD2	TRBJ2-5	TGTGCCAGCAGCTTCAGCGGGGGGGGAGGCCAAGAGACCCAGTACTTC	CASSFSGGGGQETQYF
TRBV29-1	NA	TRBD1	TRBJ2-5	TGCAGCGGTCTTACAGGGGGCCAAGAGACCCAGTACTTC	CSGLTGGQETQYF
TRBV6-6	few	NA	TRBJ2-7	TGTGCCAGCAGCTCCTCCCAGGGTAACGAGCAGTACTTC	CASSSSQGNEQYF
TRBV6-5	NA	NA	TRBJ2-7	TGTGCCAGCACAGGACAGTTATACGAGCAGTACTTC	CASTGQLYEQYF
TRBV5-8	NA	NA	TRBJ1-1	TGTGCCAGCAGCTTACAGCCGAACACTGAAGCTTTCTTT	CASSLQPNTEAFF
TRBV6-6	NA	NA	TRBJ1-1	TGTGCCAGCAGTCGTGACAGGAACACTGAAGCTTTCTTT	CASSRDRNTEAFF
TRBV10-3	NA	TRBD2	TRBJ2-1	TGTGCCATCAGAGGGACTAGCGGGAGTTCCTACAATGAGCAGTTCTTC	CAIRGTSGSSYNEQFF
TRBV7-9	NA	NA	TRBJ1-3	TGTGCCAGCAGCCTAGGACGCAGGGTTTACGGAAACACCATATATTTT	CASSLGRRVYGNTIYF
TRBV7-3	few	TRBD2	TRBJ2-2	TGTGCCAGCAGCCCTACTCTAGCGGGGGACACCGGGGAGCTGTTTTTT	CASSPTLAGDTGELFF
TRBV5-4	NA	TRBD2	TRBJ2-7	TGTGCCAGCAGCTTCGGAGCGGGAATTTCCTACGAGCAGTACTTC	CASSFGAGISYEQYF
TRBV7-6	few	TRBD1	TRBJ2-1	TGTGCCAGCAGCCTCTCCCCAGGGGGACCGCAGTTCTTC	CASSLSPGGPQFF
TRBV5-1	NA	NA	TRBJ2-6	TGCGCCAGCAGCTTGGGTAGCTCTGGGGCCAACGTCCTGACTTTC	CASSLGSSGANVLTF
TRBV2	NA	NA	TRBJ1-3	TGTGCCAGCAGTGAACTCCGGGGAACTGGAAACACCATATATTTT	CASSELRGTGNTIYF
TRBV5-4	NA	NA	TRBJ2-3	TGTGCCAGCAGCTTGGTGTCGGTCGCTGCGCAGTATTTT	CASSLVSVAAQYF
TRBV4-3	NA	TRBD2	TRBJ2-5	TGCGCCAGCAGCCAAGTGGCGGGGGGGAGGGTGGAGACCCAGTACTTC	CASSQVAGGRVETQYF
TRBV19	NA	NA	TRBJ2-3	TGTGCCAGTAGTACCCCGCAGGGGTTGGACACAGATACGCAGTATTTT	CASSTPQGLDTDTQYF
TRBV7-3	NA	NA	TRBJ1-1	TGTGCCAGCAGCAAAACAGTAGACACTGAAGCTTTCTTT	CASSKTVDTEAFF
TRBV25-1	few	TRBD2	TRBJ2-7	TGTGCCAGCAGTGAATTTAGCGGGGCATACGAGCAGTACTTC	CASSEFSGAYEQYF
TRBV5-4	NA	NA	TRBJ2-5	TGTGCCAGCAGCCGGGACTCTCAAGAGACCCAGTACTTC	CASSRDSQETQYF
TRBV6-5	NA	TRBD1	TRBJ2-1	TGTGCCAGCAGGGGTTGGGGACAGGGCGGTAATGAGCAGTTCTTC	CASRGWGQGGNEQFF
TRBV5-6	NA	NA	TRBJ1-3	TGTGCCAGCAGCTTGGTCCAGGCGAGCTCTGGAAACACCATATATTTT	CASSLVQASSGNTIYF
TRBV11-2	NA	TRBD2	TRBJ2-7	TGTGCCAGCAGCTTAGTTGGGGGGGAAATCTACGAGCAGTACTTC	CASSLVGGEIYEQYF
TRBV10-1	once	NA	TRBJ1-1	TGCGCCAGCAGTAAAAGCTCCGGGACTAAACCATCCATGAACACTGAAGCTTTCTTT	CASSKSSGTKPSMNTEAFF
TRBV4-3	few	NA	TRBJ2-6	TGCGCCAGCAGCCAAAAAACAGGGACGGGGGCCAACGTCCTGACTTTC	CASSQKTGTGANVLTF
TRBV6-6	few	NA	TRBJ2-7	TGTGCCAGCAGTACCGGACAGAGCTACGAGCAGTACTTC	CASSTGQSYEQYF
TRBV7-9	NA	TRBD1	TRBJ1-5	TGTGCCAGCAGTTCTACAGGGGGGGATCAGCCCCAGCATTTT	CASSSTGGDQPQHF
TRBV5-6	NA	TRBD1	TRBJ1-1	TGTGCCAGCAGAACCCGGGACAGGGCGCCTGTGGACACTGAAGCTTTCTTT	CASRTRDRAPVDTEAFF
TRBV5-1	once	NA	TRBJ2-7	TGCGCCAGCAGCTTCGTAGGGGCGAACTCCTACGAGCAGTACTTC	CASSFVGANSYEQYF
TRBV6-6	NA	TRBD1	TRBJ1-6	TGTGCCAGCACCGCCACAGGGGCCAATTCACCCCTCCACTTT	CASTATGANSPLHF
TRBV29-1	NA	NA	TRBJ2-3	TGCAGCGTTGATTTTGGCGGGCACACAGATACGCAGTATTTT	CSVDFGGHTDTQYF
TRBV5-6	few	NA	TRBJ2-7	TGTGCCAGCAGCCTCCCCCGGACAAAATTCTACGAGCAGTACTTC	CASSLPRTKFYEQYF
TRBV29-1	NA	TRBD1	TRBJ2-7	TGCAGCGTTGTAGGGGGACAGTTATACGAGCAGTACTTC	CSVVGGQLYEQYF
TRBV27	NA	TRBD1	TRBJ1-5	TGTGCCAGCAGTTTAGGGACAGGGTTGGGTCAGCCCCAGCATTTT	CASSLGTGLGQPQHF
TRBV6-5	NA	TRBD1	TRBJ2-3	TGTGCCAGCAGCTACAGGGGGTTCACAGATACGCAGTATTTT	CASSYRGFTDTQYF
TRBV2	NA	NA	TRBJ2-3	TGTGCCAGCAGTGAAGCTGGGGCGCCCAGCACAGATACGCAGTATTTT	CASSEAGAPSTDTQYF
TRBV6-6	NA	TRBD2	TRBJ2-7	TGTGCCAGCAGGGGGCTAGCGGTCTACGAGCAGTACTTC	CASRGLAVYEQYF
TRBV5-8	NA	TRBD2	TRBJ2-1	TGTGCCAGCAGCCCAACTAGCGTCTACAATGAGCAGTTCTTC	CASSPTSVYNEQFF
TRBV5-1	NA	NA	TRBJ2-5	TGCGCCAGCAGCTTGACAGGGATGGGGGAGACCCAGTACTTC	CASSLTGMGETQYF
TRBV9	NA	TRBD1	TRBJ2-1	TGTGCCAGCAGCGTAGCTTGGGACAGGTGGGGCAATGAGCAGTTCTTC	CASSVAWDRWGNEQFF
TRBV19	NA	NA	TRBJ2-3	TGTGCCAGCTCTTACTGGGATACGCAGTATTTT	CASSYWDTQYF
TRBV14	few	TRBD1	TRBJ1-2	TGTGCCAGCAGCCCTTGGACAGGGGATTTTAACTATGGCTACACCTTC	CASSPWTGDFNYGYTF